The TCR beta chain under discussion was sequenced for a study of blood T cell repertoires in COVID-19. Study details: Samples of COVID-19 (acute and convalescent) were obtained from the United States, Italy and Spain. T cells, B-cell-depleted T cells, or PBMCs provided the cDNA or gDNA that served as material.

The method was immunoSEQ multiplex PCR; TCRdb's version includes in-frame clones alone and lacks a portion of them. The sample lists 250,000 to 350,000 clones; more than 75% were seen once. This clone was seen a single time. This TCR was sampled from a woman between 25 and 40 years old who had recovered from COVID-19. The sequencing sample was made of peripheral blood.

CDR3 residues: CASSEEGRTTVLNTEAFF. For the CDR3, the DNA is TGTGCCAGCAGTGAAGAGGGGCGGACGACCGTGTTGAACACTGAAGCTTTCTTT. The chain carries TRBV6-1 and TRBJ1-1, with a tentative D call TRBD1 (5 bases). Trimming left V 1 base short and J 0 bases short, with 18 bases between. This CDR3 region has 18 residues. Germline CDR1 is MNHNS and CDR2 is SASEGT.